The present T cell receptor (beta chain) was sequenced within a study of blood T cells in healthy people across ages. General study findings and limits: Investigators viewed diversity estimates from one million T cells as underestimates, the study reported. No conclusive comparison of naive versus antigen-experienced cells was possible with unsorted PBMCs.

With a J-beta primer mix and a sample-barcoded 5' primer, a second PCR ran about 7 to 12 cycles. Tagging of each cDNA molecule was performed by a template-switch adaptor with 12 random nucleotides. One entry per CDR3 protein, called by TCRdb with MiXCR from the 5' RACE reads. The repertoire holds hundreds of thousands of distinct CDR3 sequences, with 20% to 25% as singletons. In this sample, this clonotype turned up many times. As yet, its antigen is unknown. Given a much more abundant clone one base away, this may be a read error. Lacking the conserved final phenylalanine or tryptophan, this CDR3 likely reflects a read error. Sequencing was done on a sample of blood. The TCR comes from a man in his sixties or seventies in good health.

CDR3 nucleotides: TGTGCCAGCTCCCAGGGTCTAGCGGGTAACAATGAGCAGTTCCTC. As protein: CASSQGLAGNNEQFL. The chain joins TRBV12-3 or TRBV12-4 to TRBJ2-5; the match to TRBD2 covers 8 bases. TRBJ2-1 explains the end of the DNA better; the J call may be wrong. This CDR3 comprises 15 residues.